The source of this TCR beta chain is a study of shared clonotypes between healthy human individuals. The CDR3 covers 11 residues. CDR1 SGHRS and CDR2 YFSETQ come from the germline V gene. The V and J ends lost 1 base and 5 bases respectively, with 3 bases between them. Original processing notes: Quality scores were absent from the junction-only immunoSEQ sequences, so filtering differed. Assay used: immunoSEQ multiplex PCR; TCRdb lists only in-frame clones, some missing. The V and J calls and clone size were taken over from that table, and D and trimming were inferred from the DNA. The data show 800,000 to 1,200,000 clones, 70% to 80% seen once. General study findings and limits: Compared with clonotypes that all four donors shared, non-shared clonotypes had lower generation probabilities.

All donors were healthy HIV-negative adults lacking recent acute infections or vaccinations. The split of CD4+ cells yielded CD45RA+ naive and CD45RA-negative memory subsets. In the case of this clone: Its specificity is not known. The same CDR3 also results from other DNA sequences found in this sample.

This rearrangement joins TRBV5-1 to TRBJ2-5; unclear D gene. Sequencing input: memory CD4+ T cells from PBMCs. The subset is: CD45RA-negative fraction. The sequence came from a man younger than 35 in good health. Some clones in this sample may be carry-over from other donors' samples. As DNA, the CDR3 is TGCGCCAGCAGCTTGCAGGAGACCCAGTACTTC. Protein product: CASSLQETQYF.